Below, one T cell receptor (beta chain) is given with its context. Its antigen is currently unknown. This specimen comes from a study of cytomegalovirus exposure and HLA in healthy donors. Regarding the study as a whole: Three chains tied to CMV proved CMV antigen-specific in vitro. Later, an analysis found that TCR clusters from the first cohort tended to co-occur in the roughly 130 validation repertoires.

TCRdb keeps only in-frame clones here, not all; method: immunoSEQ multiplex PCR. In the table there are 150,000 to 160,000 clones, about 86% of which are singletons. The CDR3 extends over 14 amino acids. V dropped 2 bases and J dropped 2 bases, with 10 bases sitting between them. CDR1 and CDR2 (germline): SGHRS, YFSETQ. Material: PBMCs. V is TRBV5-1 and J is TRBJ2-5; D is unresolved. The receptor was derived from a human donor in good health. The chain's CDR3 is CASSFVLRQETQYF. For the CDR3, the DNA is TGCGCCAGCAGCTTTGTCCTGAGACAAGAGACCCAGTACTTC. The full variable domain, its missing parts supplied by reference TRBV5-1 and TRBJ2-5, is KAGVTQTPRYLIKTRGQQVTLSCSPISGHRSVSWYQQTPGQGLQFLFEYFSETQRNKGNFPGRFSGRQFSNSRSEMNVSTLELGDSALYLCASSFVLRQETQYFGPGTRLLVL.